This TCR beta chain comes out of a study of vaccination and CD4 T cells after COVID-19. Turning to the study itself: Cells were stimulated with overlapping spike peptide pools from SARS-CoV-2, HCoV-NL63, HCoV-OC43 and HCoV-229E.

Treatment noted: roughly ten-day PBMC culture with coronavirus spike peptide pools or control peptides (ViraFEST assay). Alongside approximately 10 IU/ml IL-2 and roughly 10 ug/ml peptide pools, PBMCs were cultured at some 2 million per well. Sequenced with the Oncomine TCR Beta short-read assay was DNA taken from cultured CD4+ T cells. MiXCR, run by TCRdb on the PCR reads, gives a single entry per CDR3 protein. The table lists 25,000 or so distinct CDR3 sequences, 45% to 65% of them singletons. Concerning this clonotype: The antigen remains undetermined.

The clonotype was recovered from a human donor who had recovered from COVID-19. The sample was CD4+ T cells from blood, cultured in vitro.

This CDR3 is CASSLYPDRGHPYYEQYF. In nucleotides, the CDR3 is TGTGCCAGCAGTTTATACCCTGACAGGGGGCACCCATACTACGAGCAGTACTTC. The V gene is TRBV27, the J gene TRBJ2-7, with TRBD1 matching 10 bases. V lost 1 base, J lost 3 bases, and 12 bases stayed unmatched. The germline gives CDR1 MNHEY, CDR2 SMNVEV (reference sequence). This CDR3 contains 18 residues.